One sample yielded the 17 T cell receptor beta chains listed below, sequenced in a study of blood T cells in healthy people across ages. For the second PCR, which ran for roughly 7 to 11 cycles, a sample-barcoded 5' primer and a J-beta primer mix were used. One entry per CDR3 protein, called by TCRdb with MiXCR from the 5' RACE reads. The repertoire holds around 1.5 million distinct CDR3 sequences, with approximately 59% as singletons. The source material was blood. The receptors come from a man between 18 and 29 years old in good health.

V usage is TRBV6-5 and J usage is TRBJ2-7; tentatively, D is TRBD1 (5 bases). V was shortened by 8 bases and J by 1 base, with 12 bases between the two germline ends. The CDR3 sequence is 13 residues long. Germline V gene data show CDR1 as MNHEY and CDR2 as SVGAGI. The CDR3 DNA sequence: TGTGCCAGCGCCGGACATTTTTCCTACGAGCAGTACTTC. It encodes CASAGHFSYEQYF.

The gene calls are TRBV6-6 and TRBJ2-2; D ambiguous. Germline CDR1 and CDR2: MNHNY and SVGAGI (reference sequence). CDR3 length: 13 residues. The germline V and J ends were trimmed by 6 bases and 7 bases, with 12 bases remaining between them. CDR3 region: CASSPTGNGELFF. The CDR3 coding sequence is TGTGCCAGCAGCCCAACTGGGAACGGGGAGCTGTTTTTT.

CDR3 DNA: TGCGCCAGCAGCGGCAACGAGAATGAGCAGTACTTC. This encodes CASSGNENEQYF. J is TRBJ2-7 and V is TRBV5-1; no clear D. Trimming pared 4 bases from V and 7 bases from J, leaving 12 bases between. The CDR3 loop spans 12 amino acids. CDR1 and CDR2 (germline): SGHRS, YFSETQ.

This chain connects TRBV28 to TRBJ2-7; tentatively, D is TRBD1 or TRBD2 (6 bases each). Trimming left V 3 bases short and J 2 bases short, with 11 bases between. This CDR3 region has 14 residues. Germline CDR1 and CDR2: MDHEN and SYDVKM. For the CDR3, the DNA is TGTGCCAGCAGTTTTAGGGGGAGGCCCTACGAGCAGTACTTC. It translates to CASSFRGRPYEQYF.

This clonotype was picked up a small number of times. The chain uses TRBV7-2 and TRBJ2-7, with D perhaps matching TRBD2 (6 bases). The CDR3 extends over 14 amino acids. Germline-derived CDR1 and CDR2 are SGHTA and FQGNSA. The V end was cut by 4 bases, the J end by 5 bases, with 15 bases between. This CDR3 is CASSSLRAGHEQYF. CDR3 DNA: TGTGCCAGCAGCTCCCTCAGGGCGGGGCACGAGCAGTACTTC.

The J gene is TRBJ1-5, the V gene TRBV4-1; TRBD1 aligns across 8 bases. This CDR3 spans 16 amino acids. The germline V gene encodes CDR1 MGHRA and CDR2 YSYEKL. Germline trimming cut 6 bases from V and 2 bases from J; bases unmatched to any gene: 9. CDR3 residues: CASRGADRDGNQPQHF. The CDR3 DNA follows: TGCGCCAGCAGGGGGGCGGACAGGGATGGCAATCAGCCCCAGCATTTT.

J is TRBJ2-2 and V is TRBV16; D could derive from TRBD1 or TRBD2 (5 bases each). Trimming stripped 6 bases from V and 9 bases from J, with 20 bases between. This CDR3 comprises 15 residues. Looked up from germline, CDR1 is KGHSY and CDR2 is FQNENV. The CDR3, as DNA: TGTGCCAGCAGTCGGGACCCCCTTGTCGACAGGGAGCTGTTTTTT. Protein sequence: CASSRDPLVDRELFF.

The chain is built from TRBV3-1 and TRBJ2-4; D unresolved. Matching the DNA end better, TRBJ2-7 makes the J call doubtful. Germline V CDR1 and CDR2: LGHDT, YNNKEL (reference sequence). The CDR3 is 13 residues long. The CDR3 coding sequence is TGTGCCAGTTTCTCCGAAGTTACCTACGAGCAGTACTTC. As protein: CASFSEVTYEQYF.

V usage is TRBV13 and J usage is TRBJ2-7; 9 nucleotides line up with TRBD2. V was clipped by 1 base and J by 5 bases; unmatched bases: 6. CDR3 length: 15 residues. CDR1 is PRHDT, CDR2 FYEKMQ, per germline (reference sequence). CDR3 region: CASSLVGTSKDEQYF. Here the CDR3 DNA reads TGTGCCAGCAGCTTAGTAGGGACTAGCAAAGACGAGCAGTACTTC. The variable domain in full, with the rest retrieved from reference TRBV13 and TRBJ2-7, is AAGVIQSPRHLIKEKRETATLKCYPIPRHDTVYWYQQGPGQDPQFLISFYEKMQSDKGSIPDRFSAQQFSDYHSELNMSSLELGDSALYFCASSLVGTSKDEQYFGPGTRLTVT.

This clonotype has a count of ten or more. The chain is built from TRBV25-1 and TRBJ2-1, with D maybe TRBD2 (6 bases). Trimming stripped 7 bases from V and 6 bases from J, with 16 bases between. The germline CDR1 and CDR2 sequences are MGHDK and SYGVNS. This CDR3 has 14 amino acids. The CDR3 here is CASTSTGASNEQFF. CDR3 DNA: TGTGCCAGCACGTCTACGGGAGCTTCCAATGAGCAGTTCTTC.

V and J are TRBV10-3 and TRBJ2-1; 14 bases agree with TRBD2. V dropped 6 bases and J dropped 0; count of bases not matched to a gene: 7. The germline V gene has CDR1 ENHRY and CDR2 SYGVKD. CDR3 length: 18 residues. CDR3 in DNA: TGTGCCATCAGGGCGGGACTAGCGGGGGCTAGCTCCTACAATGAGCAGTTCTTC. Residues: CAIRAGLAGASSYNEQFF.

The rearrangement links TRBV20-1 to TRBJ2-4; 9 bases agree with TRBD1. TRBJ2-7 matches the DNA end more closely, so the J call is doubtful. CDR1 is DFQATT, CDR2 SNEGSKA, per germline (reference sequence). The CDR3 has 15 residues. CDR3 nucleotide sequence: TGCAGTGCTATCGACTTGGGACAGGGAATAATCGAGCAGTACTTC. This sequence encodes CSAIDLGQGIIEQYF.

This clonotype was found a few times. One junction end disagrees with the germline gene, perhaps due to a read error. The rearrangement joins TRBV6-1 to TRBJ2-7; 8 nucleotides match TRBD1. This CDR3 is 14 amino acids long. CDR1 is MNHNS and CDR2 is SASEGT in the germline V gene. The CDR3 region is CASIQGAFSYEQYF. Here the CDR3 DNA reads TGCGCCAGCATCCAGGGGGCTTTCTCCTACGAGCAGTACTTC.

This clonotype was picked up a small number of times. This rearrangement joins TRBV20-1 to TRBJ2-5, with 7 bases aligning to TRBD2. The length of the CDR3 is 16 residues. Germline V gene lookup returns CDR1 DFQATT and CDR2 SNEGSKA (reference sequence). V shed 1 base and J 4 bases; nucleotides not matched to a gene: 12. The CDR3 DNA reads TGCAGTGCTAGAGCTGGGCGCGGGGGAGGTGTAGAGACCCAGTACTTC. Translated, it gives CSARAGRGGGVETQYF.

The chain joins TRBV20-1 to TRBJ2-3; a weak D match, TRBD2 (6 bases). CDR3 length: 16 residues. Trimming pared 0 bases from V and 0 bases from J, leaving 13 bases between. Per the germline V gene, CDR1 is DFQATT and CDR2 is SNEGSKA (reference sequence). In DNA, the CDR3 is TGCAGTGCTAGAGACTTCTTAGCGGATAGCACAGATACGCAGTATTTT. It codes for CSARDFLADSTDTQYF.

J is TRBJ2-3 and V is TRBV7-2, with 8 nucleotides matching TRBD2. The CDR3 loop spans 16 amino acids. Germline V gives CDR1 SGHTA, CDR2 FQGNSA. Trimming cost V 3 bases and J 3 bases; bases outside gene matches: 8. CDR3 sequence (DNA): TGTGCCAGCAGCTTTGGGACGGGGGGGAGGACAGATACGCAGTATTTT. Encoded protein: CASSFGTGGRTDTQYF. Drawing the rest from reference TRBV7-2 and TRBJ2-3, the complete variable domain is GAGVSQSPSNKVTEKGKDVELRCDPISGHTALYWYRQSLGQGLEFLIYFQGNSAPDKSGLPSDRFSAERTGGSVSTLTIQRTQQEDSAVYLCASSFGTGGRTDTQYFGPGTRLTVL.

The chain joins TRBV25-1 to TRBJ1-6; 8 bases line up with TRBD1. The CDR3 has 16 residues. Trimming removed 4 bases from V and 4 bases from J; junction bases left unmatched: 6. The germline CDR1 and CDR2 sequences are MGHDK and SYGVNS. This CDR3 reads CASSASTGGYNSPLHF. CDR3 bases: TGTGCCAGCAGTGCTTCAACAGGGGGGTATAATTCACCCCTCCACTTT.